The 30 T cell receptor beta chains given below trace back to one sample, sequenced in a study of shared clonotypes between healthy human individuals. Produced via immunoSEQ multiplex PCR; TCRdb's table is partial and in-frame only. The sample records more than 450,000 clones, approximately 85% being singletons. Sequencing was done on a sample of PBMCs. All receptors derive from a woman aged 40 to 55 in good health. Some clones in this sample may be carry-over from other donors' samples.

The V gene is TRBV28, the J gene TRBJ2-7, with 8 bases fitting TRBD2. The germline V gene has CDR1 MDHEN and CDR2 SYDVKM. Germline trimming cut 6 bases from V and 0 bases from J; bases unmatched to any gene: 10. This CDR3 is 16 amino acids long. The CDR3 sequence is CASSAWGGRSSYEQYF. The CDR3 DNA sequence: TGTGCCAGCAGCGCCTGGGGCGGGAGGAGCTCCTACGAGCAGTACTTC.

The CDR3 DNA is TGTGCCAGCAGTTTAACAGGGGAAACTGAAGCTTTCTTT. This sequence encodes CASSLTGETEAFF. The V gene is TRBV27, the J gene TRBJ1-1; 7 nucleotides line up with TRBD1. The CDR3 is 13 residues long. Germline V gene data show CDR1 as MNHEY and CDR2 as SMNVEV (reference sequence). The junction had 2 bases not matched to a gene; V was cut back by 2 bases and J by 5 bases.

This clone was seen a handful of times. J is TRBJ2-1 and V is TRBV6-1; no firm D call. With 5 bases removed from V and 7 bases from J, the gap between germline ends came to 15 bases. The CDR3 has 14 residues. From germline, CDR1 is MNHNS and CDR2 SASEGT. Here the CDR3 DNA reads TGTGCCAGCAGTACCCGGAGCAGGAGTAATGAGCAGTTCTTC. It is translated as CASSTRSRSNEQFF.

The V call is TRBV28, the J call TRBJ1-1; TRBD1 aligns across 9 bases. The CDR3 runs to 14 residues. In germline, CDR1 is MDHEN, CDR2 SYDVKM. With 5 bases clipped from V and 10 bases from J, the junction kept 11 bases outside the gene matches. The CDR3 spells CASSTPGTGWAAFF. In DNA form, the CDR3 reads TGTGCCAGCAGTACTCCTGGGACAGGGTGGGCAGCTTTCTTT. The variable domain in full, with the rest retrieved from reference TRBV28 and TRBJ1-1, is DVKVTQSSRYLVKRTGEKVFLECVQDMDHENMFWYRQDPGLGLRLIYFSYDVKMKEKGDIPEGYSVSREKKERFSLILESASTNQTSMYLCASSTPGTGWAAFFGQGTRLTVV.

The chain recombines TRBV19 with TRBJ2-2, with 11 bases identical to TRBD2. Germline trimming cut 5 bases from V and 6 bases from J; bases unmatched to any gene: 11. The CDR3 consists of 17 residues. Germline V lookup: CDR1 LNHDA, CDR2 SQIVND (reference sequence). The CDR3 here is CASSPILAGGLAGELFF. In nucleotides, the CDR3 is TGTGCCAGTAGTCCCATCCTAGCGGGAGGTCTCGCCGGGGAGCTGTTTTTT.

The J gene is TRBJ2-7, the V gene TRBV10-3, with D perhaps matching TRBD2 (7 bases). In germline, CDR1 is ENHRY, CDR2 SYGVKD. Trimming took 4 bases from V and 6 from J, leaving 13 bases between them. There are 13 residues in the CDR3. The CDR3 loop is CAISGAGEGEQYF. DNA for the CDR3: TGTGCCATCAGTGGTGCAGGGGAGGGCGAGCAGTACTTC.

V is TRBV18 and J is TRBJ2-7; no firm D call. This CDR3 spans 14 amino acids. Trimming took 1 base from V and 2 from J, leaving 9 bases between them. Germline V CDR1 and CDR2: KGHSH, LQKENI. CDR3 nucleotides: TGTGCCAGCTCACCACGGGCAGATACCTACGAGCAGTACTTC. Its translation: CASSPRADTYEQYF.

The chain links TRBV10-3 to TRBJ1-1; 7 nucleotides line up with TRBD1. The V gene end was trimmed by 6 bases and the J gene end by 1 base; junction bases not matched to a gene: 8. CDR3 length: 15 residues. Germline V CDR1 and CDR2: ENHRY, SYGVKD. The CDR3: CAIRDTGTANTEAFF. CDR3 coding DNA: TGTGCCATCAGGGACACCGGGACAGCGAACACTGAAGCTTTCTTT.

The chain couples TRBV19 to TRBJ2-7; TRBD1 is a possible D gene (5 bases). CDR1 is LNHDA, CDR2 SQIVND, per germline (reference sequence). This CDR3 has 15 residues. Trimming took 8 bases from V and 3 from J, leaving 20 bases between them. The CDR3 DNA reads as TGTGCCAGTGAAGTAAGCGACAGAACGTACTACGAGCAGTACTTC. Translation gives CASEVSDRTYYEQYF.

This chain connects TRBV10-1 to TRBJ2-1; the D is unclear. Trimming took off 6 bases at V and 8 bases at J, with 14 bases between the two ends. This CDR3 contains 13 residues. CDR1 is WNHNN, CDR2 SYGVQD, per germline (reference sequence). The DNA of the CDR3 is TGCGCCAGCAGGTCGGGCGCCGGCGATGAGCAGTTCTTC. Its protein product is CASRSGAGDEQFF.

The gene calls are TRBV5-1 and TRBJ1-2; TRBD1 might be the D (5 bases). The CDR3 totals 11 residues. Per germline, CDR1 SGHRS and CDR2 YFSETQ. Trimming shortened V by 8 bases and J by 5 bases, and 10 bases separated the two germline ends. The CDR3 region is CARKEGYGYTF. The CDR3 DNA follows: TGCGCCAGGAAGGAGGGGTATGGCTACACCTTC.

This clone was seen many times. This chain uses TRBV6-1 with TRBJ2-7; the match to TRBD1 covers 9 bases. CDR3 length: 15 amino acids. CDR1 and CDR2 (germline): MNHNS, SASEGT. With 5 bases clipped from V and 7 bases from J, the junction kept 12 bases outside the gene matches. CDR3 sequence (DNA): TGTGCCAGCAGTTCACAGACAGGGGGTCTGTGGGAGCAGTACTTC. It codes for CASSSQTGGLWEQYF.

The genes are TRBV28 and TRBJ1-5; D is unresolved. V lost 5 bases, J lost 0 bases, and 20 bases lay in between. Germline V lookup: CDR1 MDHEN, CDR2 SYDVKM. CDR3 length: 18 residues. CDR3 coding DNA: TGTGCCAGCAGTAAGACCCTCTCCCCCTCATATAGCAATCAGCCCCAGCATTTT. Translation: CASSKTLSPSYSNQPQHF. The full variable domain, its missing parts supplied by reference TRBV28 and TRBJ1-5, is DVKVTQSSRYLVKRTGEKVFLECVQDMDHENMFWYRQDPGLGLRLIYFSYDVKMKEKGDIPEGYSVSREKKERFSLILESASTNQTSMYLCASSKTLSPSYSNQPQHFGDGTRLSIL.

V usage is TRBV21-1 and J usage is TRBJ1-1; the table's D call of TRBD1 was not tested on the DNA. TRBV21-1 is shown as a pseudogene. CDR3 length: 16 amino acids. CDR3 region: CASSKLAGDMNTEAFF. CDR3 sequence (DNA): TGTGCCAGCAGCAAATTGGCAGGGGACATGAACACTGAAGCTTTCTTT.

The chain has TRBV4-3 and TRBJ2-6, with a tentative D call TRBD1 (6 bases). V shed 4 bases and J shed 0 bases, with 16 bases lying between them. Germline V gives CDR1 LGHNA, CDR2 YSLEER. This CDR3 spans 18 amino acids. The CDR3 coding sequence is TGCGCCAGCAGCCTAGCTGTTACAGGGAGCTCTGGGGCCAACGTCCTGACTTTC. This gives the protein CASSLAVTGSSGANVLTF.

This clone appeared many times. Different DNA sequences within this sample yield the same CDR3. V usage is TRBV9 and J usage is TRBJ2-7, with TRBD2 matching over 11 bases. CDR3 length: 16 amino acids. Germline lookup yields CDR1 SGDLS and CDR2 YYNGEE. Trimming cost V 0 bases and J 3 bases; bases outside gene matches: 5. CDR3 bases: TGTGCCAGCAGCGTAGGGCTAGCGGGAGGTATCTACGAGCAGTACTTC. Encoded protein: CASSVGLAGGIYEQYF.

J is TRBJ2-5 and V is TRBV5-4, with D perhaps being TRBD1 or TRBD2 (6 bases each). Germline assignment: CDR1 SGHNT and CDR2 YYREEE (reference sequence). V lost 0 bases and J 5 bases, leaving 14 bases between the germline ends. The CDR3 is 15 residues long. DNA for the CDR3: TGTGCCAGCAGCTTGGGACGGGGGCGTGGGGAGACCCAGTACTTC. Translating gives CASSLGRGRGETQYF. The full variable domain, with the rest looked up from reference TRBV5-4 and TRBJ2-5, is ETGVTQSPTHLIKTRGQQVTLRCSSQSGHNTVSWYQQALGQGPQFIFQYYREEENGRGNFPPRFSGLQFPNYSSELNVNALELDDSALYLCASSLGRGRGETQYFGPGTRLLVL.

V usage is TRBV5-1 and J usage is TRBJ2-1; D uncertain. The CDR3 is 15 amino acids. Trimming stripped 0 bases from V and 0 bases from J, with 7 bases between. Per germline, CDR1 SGHRS and CDR2 YFSETQ. The CDR3 spells CASSLASPSYNEQFF. The CDR3 DNA is TGCGCCAGCAGCTTGGCCTCCCCCTCCTACAATGAGCAGTTCTTC.

The rearrangement uses TRBV9 and TRBJ2-3; D uncertain. The CDR3 has 15 residues. Germline V gives CDR1 SGDLS, CDR2 YYNGEE. V was clipped by 1 base and J by 2 bases, with 11 bases between them. CDR3: CASSVQDGPTDTQYF. The CDR3 bases are TGTGCCAGCAGCGTACAGGACGGTCCCACAGATACGCAGTATTTT. The entire variable domain, with the rest obtained from reference TRBV9 and TRBJ2-3, is as follows: DSGVTQTPKHLITATGQRVTLRCSPRSGDLSVYWYQQSLDQGLQFLIQYYNGEERAKGNILERFSAQQFPDLHSELNLSSLELGDSALYFCASSVQDGPTDTQYFGPGTRLTVL.

The rearrangement joins TRBV19 to TRBJ2-5; TRBD1 agrees at 8 bases. The CDR3 contains 16 residues. Trimming removed 3 bases from V and 1 base from J; junction bases left unmatched: 7. In germline, CDR1 is LNHDA, CDR2 SQIVND (reference sequence). CDR3 coding DNA: TGTGCCAGTAGTATCGGGACAGGTGGATCCCAAGAGACCCAGTACTTC. It encodes CASSIGTGGSQETQYF.

For this clone: At the DNA level, this CDR3 is encoded by other sequences in the same sample as well. The J gene is TRBJ1-5, the V gene TRBV5-6, with D uncertain. Germline V lookup: CDR1 SGHDT, CDR2 YYEEEE. The CDR3 runs to 13 residues. V was cut by 0 bases and J by 3 bases, with 4 bases left in between. The CDR3 reads CASSLGFNQPQHF. The CDR3 coding sequence is TGTGCCAGCAGCTTGGGGTTCAATCAGCCCCAGCATTTT.

V usage is TRBV18 and J usage is TRBJ2-1, with 7 bases identical to TRBD1. This CDR3 contains 18 residues. Unmatched junction bases numbered 14, after V lost 6 bases and J lost 0 bases. The germline V gene encodes CDR1 KGHSH and CDR2 LQKENI. The CDR3 nucleotides are TGTGCCAGCTCCCCCAATTTTGGGGGACAGAGCTCCTACAATGAGCAGTTCTTC. Its translation: CASSPNFGGQSSYNEQFF.

The J gene is TRBJ1-6, the V gene TRBV27, with 7 bases lining up with TRBD1. CDR3 length: 13 residues. Germline-derived CDR1 and CDR2 are MNHEY and SMNVEV (reference sequence). Losses at the gene ends were 2 bases for V and 9 bases for J; bases not matched to a gene: 1. The CDR3 sequence is CASSLTGVSPLHF. The CDR3 coding sequence is TGTGCCAGCAGTTTAACAGGGGTTTCACCCCTCCACTTT.

The J gene is TRBJ1-5, the V gene TRBV30; TRBD1 aligns across 11 bases. With V trimmed by 8 bases and J by 6 bases, 3 bases remained unmatched. The germline CDR1 and CDR2 sequences are GTSNPN and SVGIG (reference sequence). The CDR3 consists of 12 residues. As DNA, the CDR3 is TGTGCCAGCGGACAGGGGGCTCAGCCCCAGCATTTT. It codes for CASGQGAQPQHF.

The gene calls are TRBV28 and TRBJ2-7; 8 bases align to TRBD1. CDR1 is MDHEN, CDR2 SYDVKM, per germline. The junction had 15 bases not matched to a gene; V was cut back by 6 bases and J by 5 bases. This CDR3 contains 16 residues. The CDR3 DNA follows: TGTGCCAGCAGCCGACCCAAAGGGGCAGGGGGCCACGAGCAGTACTTC. It translates to CASSRPKGAGGHEQYF.

This chain joins TRBV15 and TRBJ2-5; D is possibly TRBD2 (6 bases). Trimming removed 5 bases from V and 4 bases from J, with 8 bases in between. CDR1 and CDR2 (germline): LNHNV, YYDKDF (reference sequence). The CDR3 consists of 12 residues. The CDR3 DNA reads TGTGCCACCAGCGGAGGGCGAGAGACCCAGTACTTC. Translation gives CATSGGRETQYF. Variable domain in full (rest from reference TRBV15 and TRBJ2-5): DAMVIQNPRYQVTQFGKPVTLSCSQTLNHNVMYWYQQKSSQAPKLLFHYYDKDFNNEADTPDNFQSRRPNTSFCFLDIRSPGLGDTAMYLCATSGGRETQYFGPGTRLLVL.

This chain links TRBV12-5 with TRBJ2-1; the D gene is possibly TRBD2 (6 bases). The CDR3 sequence is 12 residues long. The V end lost 5 bases, the J end lost 15 bases, and 17 bases lay between the germline ends. The germline CDR1 and CDR2 sequences are LGHNT and FRNRAP. The CDR3 reads CASGPHRGNVFF. DNA for the CDR3: TGTGCTAGTGGTCCCCACCGCGGGAATGTGTTCTTC.

V gene TRBV6-9 combines with J gene TRBJ2-1; TRBD2 agrees at 14 bases. The germline CDR1 and CDR2 sequences are MNHGY and SVAAGI. The CDR3 contains 18 residues. V trimming: 9 bases; J trimming: 4 bases; junction bases outside the gene matches: 14. This CDR3 is CARGLYRGLAGGYNEQFF. CDR3 nucleotides: TGTGCCAGGGGCCTTTACCGCGGACTAGCGGGAGGTTACAATGAGCAGTTCTTC.

The V and J genes are TRBV4-3 and TRBJ2-7; TRBD2 matches 8 bases. CDR3 size: 16 residues. Unmatched junction bases numbered 12, after V lost 4 bases and J lost 4 bases. Germline V lookup: CDR1 LGHNA, CDR2 YSLEER. The CDR3 DNA reads TGCGCCAGCAGCCTGCGGAGCGGGAGCGAGGGATACGAGCAGTACTTC. It codes for CASSLRSGSEGYEQYF.

The genes are TRBV5-4 and TRBJ1-1, with D possibly being TRBD1 (6 bases). Germline V lookup: CDR1 SGHNT, CDR2 YYREEE (reference sequence). V dropped 4 bases and J dropped 1 base, with 11 bases sitting between them. The CDR3 sequence is 14 residues long. The CDR3 reads CASSKNRANTEAFF. The CDR3 DNA reads TGTGCCAGCAGCAAAAACAGGGCGAACACTGAAGCTTTCTTT.